This T cell receptor beta chain was sequenced for a study of cytomegalovirus exposure and HLA in healthy donors. The CDR3 sequence is 11 residues long. Germline V CDR1 and CDR2: GTSNPN, SVGIG (reference sequence). The primer mix had 60 Vbeta and 13 Jbeta primers. Profiled with immunoSEQ multiplex PCR; TCRdb holds only in-frame clones, not every one. The data show roughly 100,000 clones, around three quarters seen once. The sequencing input was PBMCs. The sequence was obtained from a woman aged 50 to 60 in good health and CMV-seropositive. V usage is TRBV30 and J usage is TRBJ2-5, with D uncertain. Gene TRBJ2-7 matches the end of the DNA better, so the J call may be wrong. The CDR3 DNA follows: TGTGCCTGGGGCATAGATAGCGAGCAGTACTTC. Translated: CAWGIDSEQYF.